The next 31 T cell receptor beta chains were all read from a single sample in a study of PD-L1 blockade in urothelial cancer. Libraries were prepared by immunoSEQ multiplex PCR; TCRdb keeps only in-frame clonotypes and omits some of them. The table shows about 32,000 clones, with 80% to 90% occurring only once. The sample consisted of PBMCs, taken around atezolizumab (anti-PD-L1) treatment. These TCRs come from a man in his sixties with urothelial cancer.

This clone was found once. The rearrangement uses TRBV7-6 and TRBJ2-5; 8 bases fit TRBD2. The CDR3 runs to 18 residues. The germline V gene has CDR1 SGHVS and CDR2 FNYEAQ. V lost 0 bases and J lost 2; bases outside the gene matches: 11. The CDR3 nucleotides read TGTGCCAGCAGCTTAGCGGGCGGTGGTAGCGGGGCGCAAGAGACCCAGTACTTC. Its protein product is CASSLAGGGSGAQETQYF. Filled out from reference TRBV7-6 and TRBJ2-5, the complete variable domain reads GAGVSQSPRYKVTKRGQDVALRCDPISGHVSLYWYRQALGQGPEFLTYFNYEAQQDKSGLPNDRFSAERPEGSISTLTIQRTEQRDSAMYRCASSLAGGGSGAQETQYFGPGTRLLVL.

The genes are TRBV2 and TRBJ2-1, with 11 bases identical to TRBD2. The CDR3 loop spans 15 amino acids. Germline CDR1 SNHLY, CDR2 FYNNEI. J lost 3 bases, V lost 7 bases, and 5 bases had no gene match. In DNA, the CDR3 is TGTGCCAGCACCAAACTAGCGGGGGACTACAATGAGCAGTTCTTC. The encoded protein is CASTKLAGDYNEQFF. The whole variable domain, filled in from reference TRBV2 and TRBJ2-1, reads EPEVTQTPSHQVTQMGQEVILRCVPISNHLYFYWYRQILGQKVEFLVSFYNNEISEKSEIFDDQFSVERPDGSNFTLKIRSTKLEDSAMYFCASTKLAGDYNEQFFGPGTRLTVL.

This clone appeared once. The chain uses TRBV7-9 and TRBJ1-2, with TRBD1 as a possible D gene (5 bases). The CDR3 has 12 amino acids. Trimming left V 7 bases short and J 5 bases short, with 11 bases between. From germline, CDR1 is SEHNR and CDR2 FQNEAQ (reference sequence). The DNA of the CDR3 is TGTGCCAGCATCGAGGAGGGGTATGGCTACACCTTC. This encodes CASIEEGYGYTF.

This rearrangement joins TRBV5-8 to TRBJ2-3; 8 bases are a match to TRBD2. Germline CDR1 and CDR2: SGHTS and YDEGEE. The CDR3 spans 17 residues. J was trimmed by 4 bases and V by 0 bases; bases with no gene match: 10. The CDR3: CASSLGRGGGSADTQYF. The CDR3 DNA is TGTGCCAGCAGCTTGGGCCGAGGCGGGGGGAGCGCAGATACGCAGTATTTT.

This clone came up a few times. The chain recombines TRBV11-3 with TRBJ2-1, with 8 bases aligning to TRBD1. The J segment lost 3 bases and the V segment lost 4 bases, leaving 2 bases of the junction unmatched. Looked up from germline, CDR1 is SGHNT and CDR2 is YENEEA. The CDR3 has 14 residues. CDR3 DNA sequence: TGTGCCAGCAGCTATGGACAGGGCTACAATGAGCAGTTCTTC. As protein: CASSYGQGYNEQFF.

This rearrangement joins TRBV19 to TRBJ2-4, with TRBD1 identical over 7 bases. Germline lookup yields CDR1 LNHDA and CDR2 SQIVND (reference sequence). This CDR3 is built from 14 residues. With V trimmed by 7 bases and J by 2 bases, 5 bases remained unmatched. The CDR3 reads CASIGTASKNIQYF. The DNA for the CDR3 is TGTGCCAGTATTGGGACAGCCTCCAAAAACATTCAGTACTTC. The whole variable domain, filled in from reference TRBV19 and TRBJ2-4, reads DGGITQSPKYLFRKEGQNVTLSCEQNLNHDAMYWYRQDPGQGLRLIYYSQIVNDFQKGDIAEGYSVSREKKESFPLTVTSAQKNPTAFYLCASIGTASKNIQYFGAGTRLSVL.

This chain connects TRBV7-9 to TRBJ2-7; D might be TRBD2 (6 bases). V dropped 5 bases and J dropped 2 bases, with 13 bases sitting between them. CDR1 is SEHNR and CDR2 is FQNEAQ in the germline V gene (reference sequence). The CDR3 spans 14 residues. DNA of the CDR3: TGTGCCAGCAGCGTTAGCGGTACAACCTACGAGCAGTACTTC. Its translation is CASSVSGTTYEQYF. Full variable domain (rest looked up from reference TRBV7-9 and TRBJ2-7): DTGVSQNPRHKITKRGQNVTFRCDPISEHNRLYWYRQTLGQGPEFLTYFQNEAQLEKSRLLSDRFSAERPKGSFSTLEIQRTEQGDSAMYLCASSVSGTTYEQYFGPGTRLTVT.

V gene TRBV6-5 combines with J gene TRBJ2-7, with TRBD1 matching 9 bases. The V gene's germline CDR1 is MNHEY and CDR2 SVGAGI. With 9 bases clipped from V and 7 bases from J, the junction kept 10 bases outside the gene matches. The CDR3 is 13 amino acids. CDR3 sequence reads: CASSTGGGREQYF. The CDR3 nucleotides are TGTGCCAGTTCAACAGGGGGCGGACGGGAGCAGTACTTC.

The chain recombines TRBV4-1 with TRBJ2-7, with 8 bases fitting TRBD1. The germline V gene has CDR1 MGHRA and CDR2 YSYEKL. V was pared by 3 bases and J by 3 bases, with 1 base of the junction left unmatched. This CDR3 contains 13 residues. CDR3 in amino acids: CASSHTGGYEQYF. In DNA, the CDR3 is TGCGCCAGCAGCCACACAGGGGGCTACGAGCAGTACTTC.

The sample holds a few counts of this clone. The rearrangement links TRBV27 to TRBJ1-6, with 9 bases lining up with TRBD1. The junction had 4 bases not matched to a gene; V was cut back by 0 bases and J by 7 bases. The CDR3 is made up of 16 amino acids. The germline V gene has CDR1 MNHEY and CDR2 SMNVEV (reference sequence). The CDR3 nucleotides are TGTGCCAGCAGTTTATCACAGGGGGCCCCAAATTCACCCCTCCACTTT. Translating it yields CASSLSQGAPNSPLHF.

J is TRBJ2-4 and V is TRBV19; tentative D call: TRBD1 (5 bases). Trimming took 3 bases from V and 0 from J, leaving 12 bases between them. The CDR3 loop spans 16 amino acids. CDR1 and CDR2 (germline): LNHDA, SQIVND (reference sequence). CDR3 coding DNA: TGTGCCAGTAGTATCAGGGCGGATCTAGCCAAAAACATTCAGTACTTC. It yields the protein CASSIRADLAKNIQYF. The full variable domain, rest sourced from reference TRBV19 and TRBJ2-4, is DGGITQSPKYLFRKEGQNVTLSCEQNLNHDAMYWYRQDPGQGLRLIYYSQIVNDFQKGDIAEGYSVSREKKESFPLTVTSAQKNPTAFYLCASSIRADLAKNIQYFGAGTRLSVL.

This chain uses TRBV10-3 with TRBJ2-2; 13 nucleotides agree with TRBD2. V lost 6 bases to trimming and J lost 8 bases; unmatched junction nucleotides: 12. This CDR3 has 17 residues. Germline CDR1 reads ENHRY; CDR2 reads SYGVKD. CDR3 protein: CAIRKTSGRASIGELFF. CDR3 DNA sequence: TGTGCCATCAGGAAAACTAGCGGGAGGGCCTCCATAGGGGAGCTGTTTTTT.

This clone came up a few times. The V call is TRBV5-6, the J call TRBJ2-5; 9 bases are a match to TRBD1. V lost 4 bases to trimming and J lost 3 bases; unmatched junction nucleotides: 10. The CDR3 is 16 amino acids. Per germline, CDR1 SGHDT and CDR2 YYEEEE. CDR3 amino acids: CASSPGQGRGEETQYF. In DNA, the CDR3 is TGTGCCAGCAGCCCGGGACAGGGACGAGGGGAAGAGACCCAGTACTTC.

The chain carries TRBV5-4 and TRBJ1-1; perhaps TRBD1 as D (5 bases). The CDR3 has 12 amino acids. The ends were cut back, 2 bases at V and 5 bases at J, with 7 bases in the middle. Germline-derived CDR1 and CDR2 are SGHNT and YYREEE (reference sequence). CDR3 nucleotide sequence: TGTGCCAGCAGCTTTCAGGGTACTGAAGCTTTCTTT. It translates to CASSFQGTEAFF. The entire variable domain, with the rest obtained from reference TRBV5-4 and TRBJ1-1, is as follows: ETGVTQSPTHLIKTRGQQVTLRCSSQSGHNTVSWYQQALGQGPQFIFQYYREEENGRGNFPPRFSGLQFPNYSSELNVNALELDDSALYLCASSFQGTEAFFGQGTRLTVV.

This chain connects TRBV29-1 to TRBJ2-7, with TRBD2 identical over 8 bases. CDR1 and CDR2 (germline): SQVTM, ANQGSEA. This CDR3 is built from 11 residues. Trimming removed 5 bases from V and 3 bases from J; junction bases left unmatched: 0. CDR3 sequence (DNA): TGCAGCGTTACTAGCGGCTACGAGCAGTACTTC. It specifies CSVTSGYEQYF.

V and J are TRBV2 and TRBJ2-2; 10 bases are a match to TRBD2. There are 14 residues in the CDR3. Losses at the gene ends were 7 bases for V and 5 bases for J; bases not matched to a gene: 4. Germline V CDR1 and CDR2: SNHLY, FYNNEI. For the CDR3, the DNA is TGTGCCAGCAAACCGGGACTAGCGACCGGGGAGCTGTTTTTT. It is translated as CASKPGLATGELFF.

The chain links TRBV9 to TRBJ1-2, with 10 nucleotides matching TRBD1. CDR1 and CDR2 from the germline V gene are SGDLS and YYNGEE. V trimming: 4 bases; J trimming: 3 bases; junction bases outside the gene matches: 6. The CDR3 consists of 15 residues. The CDR3 loop is CASSLLTGGYYGYTF. CDR3 bases: TGTGCCAGCAGCCTATTGACAGGGGGCTACTATGGCTACACCTTC.

This sequence joins TRBV19 and TRBJ1-5; 8 bases fit TRBD1. Germline V gives CDR1 LNHDA, CDR2 SQIVND (reference sequence). This CDR3 region has 18 residues. J was trimmed by 0 bases and V by 3 bases; bases with no gene match: 10. CDR3 amino acids: CASSMGTGLRDSNQPQHF. The CDR3 DNA is TGTGCCAGTAGTATGGGGACAGGCCTGAGGGATAGCAATCAGCCCCAGCATTTT.

CDR3 protein: CASSQRQGDGYTF. The CDR3, as DNA: TGCGCCAGCAGCCAACGACAGGGGGATGGCTACACCTTC. This sequence joins TRBV4-3 and TRBJ1-2; 9 nucleotides agree with TRBD1. Germline-derived CDR1 and CDR2 are LGHNA and YSLEER. The ends lost 2 bases at V and 6 bases at J; junction bases unmatched: 1. This CDR3 has 13 residues.

This chain connects TRBV6-5 to TRBJ1-3; no reliable D call. The CDR3 runs to 12 residues. Germline values: CDR1 MNHEY, CDR2 SVGAGI. The V and J ends lost 9 bases and 0 bases respectively, with 6 bases between them. The CDR3 sequence: CASRGSGNTIYF. CDR3 nucleotides: TGTGCCAGTCGGGGCTCTGGAAACACCATATATTTT.

The chain joins TRBV12-1 to TRBJ2-3; the table gives TRBD2 as D, unverified against the DNA. TRBV12-1 is annotated as a pseudogene. The CDR3 runs to 17 residues. CDR3 sequence reads: CASSYRLAGGLVDTQYF. CDR3 nucleotides: TGTGCCAGCAGCTACCGACTAGCGGGAGGGTTGGTAGATACGCAGTATTTT.

The chain links TRBV30 to TRBJ1-5; TRBD1 matches 9 bases. Trimming cost V 3 bases and J 7 bases; bases outside gene matches: 10. Germline V gives CDR1 GTSNPN, CDR2 SVGIG (reference sequence). This CDR3 comprises 15 residues. Here the CDR3 reads CAWRGRTGERQPQHF. CDR3 in DNA: TGTGCCTGGAGGGGACGGACAGGGGAGAGGCAGCCCCAGCATTTT.

This clone was counted between two and nine times. The rearrangement uses TRBV5-8 and TRBJ2-1, with 7 bases aligning to TRBD2. Germline-derived CDR1 and CDR2 are SGHTS and YDEGEE. The CDR3 loop spans 12 amino acids. With V trimmed by 4 bases and J by 7 bases, 2 bases remained unmatched. CDR3 protein: CASSLGGNEQFF. DNA for the CDR3: TGTGCCAGCAGCCTCGGGGGGAATGAGCAGTTCTTC.

J is TRBJ1-1 and V is TRBV28, with TRBD1 as a possible D gene (5 bases). CDR1 MDHEN and CDR2 SYDVKM come from the germline V gene. The CDR3 runs 14 residues. V was shortened by 5 bases and J by 5 bases, with 15 bases between the two germline ends. CDR3 nucleotides: TGTGCCAGCAGTCGTACCGGGACTTGGACTGAAGCTTTCTTT. It is translated as CASSRTGTWTEAFF. The entire variable domain, with the rest obtained from reference TRBV28 and TRBJ1-1, is as follows: DVKVTQSSRYLVKRTGEKVFLECVQDMDHENMFWYRQDPGLGLRLIYFSYDVKMKEKGDIPEGYSVSREKKERFSLILESASTNQTSMYLCASSRTGTWTEAFFGQGTRLTVV.

The CDR3 DNA reads TGTGCCAGCAGTTATATAGCGGGGGGCACAGATACGCAGTATTTT. Translating gives CASSYIAGGTDTQYF. The chain recombines TRBV27 with TRBJ2-3; 9 nucleotides match TRBD2. J gave up 1 base and V 4 bases, and 3 bases lay outside the gene matches. CDR1 is MNHEY, CDR2 SMNVEV, per germline (reference sequence). The CDR3 runs 15 residues.

The chain joins TRBV2 to TRBJ2-2; TRBD2 matches 12 bases. Germline CDR1 is SNHLY and CDR2 is FYNNEI. The CDR3 has 17 amino acids. V was pared by 4 bases and J by 3 bases, with 6 bases of the junction left unmatched. CDR3 coding DNA: TGTGCCAGCAGTGGTCGACTAGCGGGAGTCTACACCGGGGAGCTGTTTTTT. Encoded protein: CASSGRLAGVYTGELFF. The variable domain in full, completed from reference TRBV2 and TRBJ2-2, reads EPEVTQTPSHQVTQMGQEVILRCVPISNHLYFYWYRQILGQKVEFLVSFYNNEISEKSEIFDDQFSVERPDGSNFTLKIRSTKLEDSAMYFCASSGRLAGVYTGELFFGEGSRLTVL.

V gene TRBV7-2 combines with J gene TRBJ2-7; 10 nucleotides align to TRBD2. The germline CDR1 and CDR2 sequences are SGHTA and FQGNSA. The CDR3 consists of 14 residues. J lost 8 bases, V lost 5 bases, and 9 bases had no gene match. The CDR3 protein is CASSSGRAAMKQYF. CDR3 DNA sequence: TGTGCCAGCAGCAGCGGGAGGGCCGCTATGAAGCAGTACTTC. Full variable domain (remainder filled in from reference TRBV7-2 and TRBJ2-7): GAGVSQSPSNKVTEKGKDVELRCDPISGHTALYWYRQSLGQGLEFLIYFQGNSAPDKSGLPSDRFSAERTGGSVSTLTIQRTQQEDSAVYLCASSSGRAAMKQYFGPGTRLTVT.

The chain combines TRBV29-1 with TRBJ2-7, with TRBD2 identical over 14 bases. With 6 bases clipped from V and 1 base from J, the junction kept 8 bases outside the gene matches. The germline V gene has CDR1 SQVTM and CDR2 ANQGSEA. The CDR3 runs to 16 residues. The CDR3 DNA reads as TGCAGCGTCGGGACTAGCGGGAGAGGGGGGTCCTACGAGCAGTACTTC. This encodes CSVGTSGRGGSYEQYF.

This clone showed up just a few times. The V and J genes are TRBV19 and TRBJ1-6; D uncertain. The CDR3 loop spans 15 amino acids. Per the germline V gene, CDR1 is LNHDA and CDR2 is SQIVND (reference sequence). V was trimmed by 8 bases and J by 0 bases, leaving 11 bases between them. The CDR3 sequence: CASQDGSSYNSPLHF. CDR3 DNA: TGTGCCAGTCAAGACGGGAGCTCCTATAATTCACCCCTCCACTTT.

The chain is built from TRBV2 and TRBJ2-1; D is perhaps TRBD2 (6 bases). The V end lost 7 bases, the J end lost 2 bases, and 12 bases lay between the germline ends. This CDR3 spans 14 amino acids. Germline lookup yields CDR1 SNHLY and CDR2 FYNNEI. The CDR3 spells CASIKRATYNEQFF. CDR3 DNA: TGTGCCAGCATCAAGCGGGCAACCTACAATGAGCAGTTCTTC.

The chain carries TRBV4-1 and TRBJ2-2; 12 positions match TRBD2. The CDR3 spans 18 residues. V trimming: 5 bases; J trimming: 6 bases; junction bases outside the gene matches: 13. Germline loops: CDR1 MGHRA, CDR2 YSYEKL. The CDR3 loop is CASSSGTSGPRRSGELFF. CDR3 sequence (DNA): TGCGCCAGCAGCTCCGGGACTAGCGGGCCCCGGAGGTCCGGGGAGCTGTTTTTT.